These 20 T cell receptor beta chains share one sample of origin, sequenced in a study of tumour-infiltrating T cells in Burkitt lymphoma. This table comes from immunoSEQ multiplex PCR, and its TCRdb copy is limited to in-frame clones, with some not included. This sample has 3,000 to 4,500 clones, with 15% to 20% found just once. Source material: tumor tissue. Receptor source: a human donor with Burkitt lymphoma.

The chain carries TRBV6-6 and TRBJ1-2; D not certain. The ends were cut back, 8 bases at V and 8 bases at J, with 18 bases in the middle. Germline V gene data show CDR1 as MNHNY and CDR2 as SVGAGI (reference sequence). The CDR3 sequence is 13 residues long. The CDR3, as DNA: TGTGCCAGCGGAGTGGCAGCTAAGGGAGGCTACACCTTC. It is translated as CASGVAAKGGYTF.

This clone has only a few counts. The chain's CDR3 is CASSPPNQPTEEAFF. For the CDR3, the DNA is TGTGCCAGTAGTCCCCCCAACCAGCCAACTGAGGAGGCTTTCTTT. The V call is TRBV19, the J call TRBJ1-1; D call uncertain. The V and J ends lost 5 bases and 11 bases respectively, with 24 bases between them. The length of the CDR3 is 15 residues. The germline V gene encodes CDR1 LNHDA and CDR2 SQIVND (reference sequence). Based on the CDR3 plus reference TRBV19 and TRBJ1-1, the full variable domain is DGGITQSPKYLFRKEGQNVTLSCEQNLNHDAMYWYRQDPGQGLRLIYYSQIVNDFQKGDIAEGYSVSREKKESFPLTVTSAQKNPTAFYLCASSPPNQPTEEAFFGQGTRLTVV.

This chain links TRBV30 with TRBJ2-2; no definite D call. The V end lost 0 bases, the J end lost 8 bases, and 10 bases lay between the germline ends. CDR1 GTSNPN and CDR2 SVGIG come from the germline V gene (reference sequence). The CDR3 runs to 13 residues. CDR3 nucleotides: TGTGCCTGGAGTGTTAGTACCTATGGGGAGCTGTTTTTT. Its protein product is CAWSVSTYGELFF.

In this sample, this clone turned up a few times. The CDR3 coding sequence is TGTGCCAGCACTGTCCTGTCGGGGACTGAAGCTTTCTTT. Translating it yields CASTVLSGTEAFF. The rearrangement links TRBV2 to TRBJ1-1; D not resolved. This CDR3 region has 13 residues. Per germline, CDR1 SNHLY and CDR2 FYNNEI. With 7 bases removed from V and 5 bases from J, the gap between germline ends came to 14 bases.

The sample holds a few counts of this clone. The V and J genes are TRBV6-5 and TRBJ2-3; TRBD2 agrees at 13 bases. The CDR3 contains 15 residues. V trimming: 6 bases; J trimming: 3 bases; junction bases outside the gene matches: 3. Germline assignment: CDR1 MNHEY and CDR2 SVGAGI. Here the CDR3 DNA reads TGTGCCAGCAGATTGGGACTAGCGGGAACAGATACGCAGTATTTT. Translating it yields CASRLGLAGTDTQYF.

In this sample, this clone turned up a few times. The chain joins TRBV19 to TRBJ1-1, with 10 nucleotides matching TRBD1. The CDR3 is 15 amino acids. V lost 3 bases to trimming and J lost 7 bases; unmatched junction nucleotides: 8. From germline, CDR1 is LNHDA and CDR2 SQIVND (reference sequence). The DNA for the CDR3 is TGTGCCAGTAGTATTTCTGGGACAGGGGTTAGTGAAGCTTTCTTT. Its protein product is CASSISGTGVSEAFF.

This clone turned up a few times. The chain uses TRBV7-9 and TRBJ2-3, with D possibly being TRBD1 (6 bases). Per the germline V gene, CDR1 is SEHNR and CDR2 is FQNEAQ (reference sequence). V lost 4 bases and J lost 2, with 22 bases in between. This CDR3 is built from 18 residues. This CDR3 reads CASSSVRQDRFPTDTQYF. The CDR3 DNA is TGTGCCAGCAGCTCAGTTCGACAGGACAGATTCCCCACAGATACGCAGTATTTT.

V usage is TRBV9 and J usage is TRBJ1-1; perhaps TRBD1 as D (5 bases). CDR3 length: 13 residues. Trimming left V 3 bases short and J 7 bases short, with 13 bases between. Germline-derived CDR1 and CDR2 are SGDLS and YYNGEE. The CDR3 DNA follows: TGTGCCAGCAGCGCCGGGGGGGTCGGTGAAGCTTTCTTT. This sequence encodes CASSAGGVGEAFF. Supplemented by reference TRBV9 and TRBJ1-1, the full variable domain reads DSGVTQTPKHLITATGQRVTLRCSPRSGDLSVYWYQQSLDQGLQFLIQYYNGEERAKGNILERFSAQQFPDLHSELNLSSLELGDSALYFCASSAGGVGEAFFGQGTRLTVV.

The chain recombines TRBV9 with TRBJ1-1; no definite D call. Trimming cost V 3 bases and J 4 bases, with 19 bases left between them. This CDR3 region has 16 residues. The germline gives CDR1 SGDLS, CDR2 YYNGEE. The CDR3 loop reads CASSGDIGRPGTEAFF. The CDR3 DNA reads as TGTGCCAGCAGCGGGGATATAGGACGGCCGGGCACTGAAGCTTTCTTT.

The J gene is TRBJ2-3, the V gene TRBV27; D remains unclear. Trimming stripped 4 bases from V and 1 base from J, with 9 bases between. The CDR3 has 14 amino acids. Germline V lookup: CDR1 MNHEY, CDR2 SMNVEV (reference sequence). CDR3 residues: CASSSQPRTDTQYF. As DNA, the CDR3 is TGTGCCAGCAGTTCCCAACCTCGCACAGATACGCAGTATTTT.

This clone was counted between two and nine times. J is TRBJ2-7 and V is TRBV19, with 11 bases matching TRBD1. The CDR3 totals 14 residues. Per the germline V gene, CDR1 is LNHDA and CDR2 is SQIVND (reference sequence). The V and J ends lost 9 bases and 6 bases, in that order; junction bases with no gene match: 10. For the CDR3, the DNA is TGTGCCAGCCGACCGGGACAGGGGGTAGTCGAGCAGTACTTC. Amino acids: CASRPGQGVVEQYF.

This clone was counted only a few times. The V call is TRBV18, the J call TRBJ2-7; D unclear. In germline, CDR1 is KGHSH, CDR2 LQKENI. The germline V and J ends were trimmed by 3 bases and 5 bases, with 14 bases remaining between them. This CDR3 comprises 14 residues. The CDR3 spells CASSPSTPGDEQYF. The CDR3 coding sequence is TGTGCCAGCTCACCGTCCACCCCTGGCGACGAGCAGTACTTC. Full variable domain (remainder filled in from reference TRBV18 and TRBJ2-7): NAGVMQNPRHLVRRRGQEARLRCSPMKGHSHVYWYRQLPEEGLKFMVYLQKENIIDESGMPKERFSAEFPKEGPSILRIQQVVRGDSAAYFCASSPSTPGDEQYFGPGTRLTVT.

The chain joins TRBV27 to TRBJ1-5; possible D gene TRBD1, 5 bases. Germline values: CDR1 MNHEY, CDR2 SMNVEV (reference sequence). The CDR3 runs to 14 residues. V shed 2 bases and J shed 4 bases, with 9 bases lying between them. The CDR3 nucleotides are TGTGCCAGCAGTTTACAGGGAGTTAATCAGCCCCAGCATTTT. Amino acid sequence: CASSLQGVNQPQHF.

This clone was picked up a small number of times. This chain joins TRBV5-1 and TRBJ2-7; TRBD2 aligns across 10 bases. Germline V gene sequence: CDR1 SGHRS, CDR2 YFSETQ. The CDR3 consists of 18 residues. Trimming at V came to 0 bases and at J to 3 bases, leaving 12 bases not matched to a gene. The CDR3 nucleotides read TGCGCCAGCAGCTTGGTTCTAGCGGGAGCCTCTTCGGACTACGAGCAGTACTTC. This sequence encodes CASSLVLAGASSDYEQYF.

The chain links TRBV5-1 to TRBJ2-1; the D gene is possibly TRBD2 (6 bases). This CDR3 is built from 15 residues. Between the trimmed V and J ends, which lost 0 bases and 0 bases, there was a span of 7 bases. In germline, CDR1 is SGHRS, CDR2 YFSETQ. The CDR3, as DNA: TGCGCCAGCAGCTTGGTGACTAGCTCCTACAATGAGCAGTTCTTC. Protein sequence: CASSLVTSSYNEQFF.

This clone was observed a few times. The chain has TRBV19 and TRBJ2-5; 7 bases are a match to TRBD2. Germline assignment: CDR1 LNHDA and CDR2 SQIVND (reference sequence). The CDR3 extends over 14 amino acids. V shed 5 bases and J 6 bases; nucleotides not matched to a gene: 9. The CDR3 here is CASSRTGTIKTQYF. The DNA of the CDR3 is TGTGCCAGTAGTCGTACCGGGACTATCAAGACCCAGTACTTC.

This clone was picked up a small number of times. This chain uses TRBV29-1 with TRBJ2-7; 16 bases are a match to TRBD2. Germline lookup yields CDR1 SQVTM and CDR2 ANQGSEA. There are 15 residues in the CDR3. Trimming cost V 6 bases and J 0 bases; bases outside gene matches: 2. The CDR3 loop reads CSVGTSGRGSYEQYF. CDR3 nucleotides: TGCAGCGTCGGGACTAGCGGGAGGGGCTCCTACGAGCAGTACTTC.

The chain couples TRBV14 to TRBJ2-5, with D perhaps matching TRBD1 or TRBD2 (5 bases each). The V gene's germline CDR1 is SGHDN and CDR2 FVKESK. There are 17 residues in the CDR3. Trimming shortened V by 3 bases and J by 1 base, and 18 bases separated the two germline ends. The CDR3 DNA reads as TGTGCCAGCAGCCAGGGTTGGGGGTCGGCCTTCCAAGAGACCCAGTACTTC. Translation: CASSQGWGSAFQETQYF.

Here the CDR3 DNA reads TGCAGTGCTCCCTATGCGAGAGAGCAGTTCTTC. Amino acids: CSAPYAREQFF. This rearrangement joins TRBV20-1 to TRBJ2-1; D gene uncertain. The CDR3 is 11 amino acids. Germline CDR1 reads DFQATT; CDR2 reads SNEGSKA (reference sequence). V shed 5 bases and J shed 10 bases, with 12 bases lying between them.

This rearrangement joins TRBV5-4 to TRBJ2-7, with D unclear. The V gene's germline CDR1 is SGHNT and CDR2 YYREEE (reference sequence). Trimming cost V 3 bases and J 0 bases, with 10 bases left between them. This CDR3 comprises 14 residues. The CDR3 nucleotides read TGTGCCAGCAGCTCCGACTGGAGCTCCTACGAGCAGTACTTC. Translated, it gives CASSSDWSSYEQYF. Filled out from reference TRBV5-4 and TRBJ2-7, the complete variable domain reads ETGVTQSPTHLIKTRGQQVTLRCSSQSGHNTVSWYQQALGQGPQFIFQYYREEENGRGNFPPRFSGLQFPNYSSELNVNALELDDSALYLCASSSDWSSYEQYFGPGTRLTVT.